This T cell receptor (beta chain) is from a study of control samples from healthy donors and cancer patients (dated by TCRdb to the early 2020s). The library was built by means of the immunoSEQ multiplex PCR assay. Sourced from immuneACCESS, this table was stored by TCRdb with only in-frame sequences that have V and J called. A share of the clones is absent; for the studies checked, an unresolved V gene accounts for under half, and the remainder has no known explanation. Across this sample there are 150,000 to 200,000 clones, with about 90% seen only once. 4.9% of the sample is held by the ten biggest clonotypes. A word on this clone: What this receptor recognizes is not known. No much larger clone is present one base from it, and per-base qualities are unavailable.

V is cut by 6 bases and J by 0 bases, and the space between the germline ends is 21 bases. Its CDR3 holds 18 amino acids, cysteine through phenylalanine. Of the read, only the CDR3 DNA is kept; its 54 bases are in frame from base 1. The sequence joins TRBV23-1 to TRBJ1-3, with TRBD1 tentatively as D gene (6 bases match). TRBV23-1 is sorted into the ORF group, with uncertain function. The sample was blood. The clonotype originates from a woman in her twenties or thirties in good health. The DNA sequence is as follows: TGCGCCAGCAGACCCGTTATTACCAGGGGCCACTCTGGAAACACCATATATTTT. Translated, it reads CASRPVITRGHSGNTIYF.